The 26 T cell receptor beta chains in this list originate from one sample, sequenced in a study of shared clonotypes between healthy human individuals. Produced via immunoSEQ multiplex PCR; TCRdb's table is partial and in-frame only. The data show over a million clones, with around three quarters seen just once and 0.61% held by the top ten. What was sequenced was memory CD4+ T cells from PBMCs. Noted subset: CD45RA-negative fraction. The receptors here all came from a young man in good health. Some clones in this sample may be carry-over from other donors' samples.

This clone was seen a few times. The rearrangement links TRBV2 to TRBJ2-6; the D gene is possibly TRBD1 (6 bases). The V end was cut by 5 bases, the J end by 3 bases, with 11 bases between. CDR1 is SNHLY, CDR2 FYNNEI, per germline. This CDR3 is built from 15 residues. This CDR3 is CASSSGASGANVLTF. CDR3 DNA sequence: TGTGCCAGCAGTTCAGGGGCGAGTGGGGCCAACGTCCTGACTTTC.

This chain uses TRBV28 with TRBJ2-1; D unclear. This CDR3 contains 14 residues. V lost 6 bases and J 1 base, leaving 10 bases between the germline ends. The germline gives CDR1 MDHEN, CDR2 SYDVKM. CDR3 sequence: CASRISHSYNEQFF. The CDR3 DNA reads as TGTGCCAGCAGGATTAGCCATTCCTACAATGAGCAGTTCTTC.

Only a few counts were recorded for this clone. V usage is TRBV18 and J usage is TRBJ1-1, with D maybe TRBD1 (6 bases). Germline lookup yields CDR1 KGHSH and CDR2 LQKENI. CDR3 size: 15 residues. Trimming cost V 4 bases and J 0 bases, with 12 bases left between them. CDR3 sequence: CASSLLTGMNTEAFF. Written as DNA, the CDR3 is TGTGCCAGCTCACTCTTGACAGGCATGAACACTGAAGCTTTCTTT. Based on the CDR3 plus reference TRBV18 and TRBJ1-1, the full variable domain is NAGVMQNPRHLVRRRGQEARLRCSPMKGHSHVYWYRQLPEEGLKFMVYLQKENIIDESGMPKERFSAEFPKEGPSILRIQQVVRGDSAAYFCASSLLTGMNTEAFFGQGTRLTVV.

This clone was seen ten or more times. This rearrangement joins TRBV13 to TRBJ2-5, with 7 bases matching TRBD2. J gave up 2 bases and V 5 bases, and 5 bases lay outside the gene matches. Germline loops: CDR1 PRHDT, CDR2 FYEKMQ (reference sequence). This CDR3 is 14 amino acids long. DNA for the CDR3: TGTGCCAGCAGCATCCGGGACTATCAAGAGACCCAGTACTTC. It yields the protein CASSIRDYQETQYF. Full variable domain (remainder filled in from reference TRBV13 and TRBJ2-5): AAGVIQSPRHLIKEKRETATLKCYPIPRHDTVYWYQQGPGQDPQFLISFYEKMQSDKGSIPDRFSAQQFSDYHSELNMSSLELGDSALYFCASSIRDYQETQYFGPGTRLLVL.

V and J are TRBV5-1 and TRBJ2-1; D unclear. Germline V gene data show CDR1 as SGHRS and CDR2 as YFSETQ. V was clipped by 0 bases and J by 6 bases, with 13 bases between them. CDR3 length equals 15 residues. The CDR3 DNA reads TGCGCCAGCAGCTTGGCCCCAATCGACCGCAATGAGCAGTTCTTC. It is translated as CASSLAPIDRNEQFF.

V and J are TRBV19 and TRBJ2-3, with D possibly matching TRBD1 (5 bases). Deletions cut 3 bases from V and 4 bases from J, with 14 bases between. CDR1 LNHDA and CDR2 SQIVND come from the germline V gene (reference sequence). CDR3 length: 15 residues. CDR3 protein: CASSITRGVPDTQYF. In DNA form, the CDR3 reads TGTGCCAGTAGTATCACAAGGGGCGTCCCAGATACGCAGTATTTT. The full variable domain, rest sourced from reference TRBV19 and TRBJ2-3, is DGGITQSPKYLFRKEGQNVTLSCEQNLNHDAMYWYRQDPGQGLRLIYYSQIVNDFQKGDIAEGYSVSREKKESFPLTVTSAQKNPTAFYLCASSITRGVPDTQYFGPGTRLTVL.

This chain connects TRBV15 to TRBJ1-3; 7 bases fit TRBD1. The CDR3 length is 15 residues. The ends lost 0 bases at V and 7 bases at J; junction bases unmatched: 6. Germline V lookup: CDR1 LNHNV, CDR2 YYDKDF (reference sequence). The CDR3 DNA reads TGTGCCACCAGCAGAGATCCCGGACAGGCGAACACCATATATTTT. It is translated as CATSRDPGQANTIYF.

V is TRBV9 and J is TRBJ2-2; 8 positions agree with TRBD1. The junction had 9 bases not matched to a gene; V was cut back by 7 bases and J by 4 bases. CDR1 SGDLS and CDR2 YYNGEE come from the germline V gene. CDR3 length equals 15 residues. The CDR3 sequence: CASARGRGPTGELFF. CDR3 in DNA: TGTGCCAGCGCACGGGGCAGGGGGCCCACCGGGGAGCTGTTTTTT.

The rearrangement links TRBV4-2 to TRBJ2-7, with D possibly matching TRBD1 (6 bases). This CDR3 region has 14 residues. Trimming stripped 4 bases from V and 1 base from J, with 11 bases between. Germline CDR1 is LGHNA and CDR2 is YNFKEQ. This CDR3 is CASSLGAGSYEQYF. The CDR3, as DNA: TGTGCCAGCAGCCTGGGGGCTGGGTCCTACGAGCAGTACTTC.

V is TRBV9 and J is TRBJ2-1; possible D gene TRBD2, 5 bases. The V gene lost 4 bases and the J gene lost 6 bases, with 20 bases spanning the gap. Per the germline V gene, CDR1 is SGDLS and CDR2 is YYNGEE. The CDR3 is made up of 16 amino acids. The CDR3 protein is CASSPHSEGWGNEQFF. CDR3 bases: TGTGCCAGCAGCCCCCACTCCGAGGGATGGGGCAATGAGCAGTTCTTC.

The rearrangement joins TRBV5-8 to TRBJ2-1, with TRBD1 matching over 8 bases. This CDR3 has 16 amino acids. Germline CDR1 reads SGHTS; CDR2 reads YDEGEE. V gave up 2 bases and J gave up 15 bases; unmatched junction bases: 19. CDR3 region: CASSFAIRQGRMGPFF. CDR3 sequence (DNA): TGTGCCAGCAGCTTCGCAATAAGACAGGGGAGAATGGGTCCGTTCTTC.

The rearrangement links TRBV10-1 to TRBJ2-2, with 8 nucleotides matching TRBD1. V lost 3 bases, J lost 6 bases, and 6 bases stayed unmatched. The germline gives CDR1 WNHNN, CDR2 SYGVQD (reference sequence). The CDR3 consists of 15 residues. This CDR3 is CASSDYGQGAGELFF. In DNA, the CDR3 is TGCGCCAGCAGTGATTATGGACAGGGTGCCGGGGAGCTGTTTTTT.

This clone has only a few counts. This chain joins TRBV7-2 and TRBJ2-2; 10 positions match TRBD2. The germline gives CDR1 SGHTA, CDR2 FQGNSA. CDR3 length: 15 residues. V was pared by 4 bases and J by 7 bases, with 6 bases of the junction left unmatched. The CDR3 nucleotides read TGTGCCAGCAGCTCTAGCGGGAGACGGGACGGGGAGCTGTTTTTT. Amino acids: CASSSSGRRDGELFF.

V usage is TRBV2 and J usage is TRBJ1-2, with D tentatively TRBD1 (5 bases). Germline V CDR1 and CDR2: SNHLY, FYNNEI. The CDR3 has 15 amino acids. The V end lost 2 bases, the J end lost 2 bases, and 12 bases lay between the germline ends. DNA of the CDR3: TGTGCCAGCAGTGAAAGCCAAGACAGAAACTATGGCTACACCTTC. Amino acids: CASSESQDRNYGYTF.

This clone showed up just a few times. The V gene is TRBV7-9, the J gene TRBJ2-1, with D unclear. Germline CDR1 and CDR2: SEHNR and FQNEAQ (reference sequence). The CDR3 has 13 residues. The V end was cut by 6 bases, the J end by 0 bases, with 6 bases between. The CDR3 DNA is TGTGCCAGCAGTTCGAACTCCTACAATGAGCAGTTCTTC. As protein: CASSSNSYNEQFF.

This clone appeared once. The chain links TRBV30 to TRBJ2-3; D unclear. Germline-derived CDR1 and CDR2 are GTSNPN and SVGIG (reference sequence). V was cut by 0 bases and J by 6 bases, with 10 bases left in between. The CDR3 totals 13 residues. The CDR3 nucleotides are TGTGCCTGGAGTGTTGTGTCGGCGGATACGCAGTATTTT. It translates to CAWSVVSADTQYF.

The chain employs TRBV6-4 and TRBJ2-7, with a possible D match to TRBD2 (5 bases). Trimming removed 4 bases at V and 3 bases at J, with 10 bases between. The CDR3 runs to 13 residues. CDR1 is MRHNA, CDR2 SNTAGT, per germline. CDR3 residues: CASSVGTSYEQYF. CDR3 DNA: TGTGCCAGCAGTGTGGGAACTAGCTACGAGCAGTACTTC.

In its sample, this clone was seen many times. The chain couples TRBV5-1 to TRBJ2-7; TRBD1 agrees at 8 bases. This CDR3 contains 16 residues. Germline assignment: CDR1 SGHRS and CDR2 YFSETQ. Trimming at V came to 5 bases and at J to 6 bases, leaving 16 bases not matched to a gene. CDR3 amino acids: CASRSAGGQGRAEQYF. The CDR3 nucleotides are TGCGCCAGCAGGTCAGCAGGGGGCCAGGGTAGGGCCGAGCAGTACTTC.

The chain employs TRBV5-1 and TRBJ2-3; 9 bases line up with TRBD2. Germline CDR1 reads SGHRS; CDR2 reads YFSETQ. There are 15 residues in the CDR3. The V segment lost 4 bases and the J segment 2 bases; nucleotides outside the gene matches: 5. Here the CDR3 DNA reads TGCGCCAGCAGCCCCCTAGCGGGGTTCACAGATACGCAGTATTTT. Encoded protein: CASSPLAGFTDTQYF.

With regard to this clone: This could be a read error, since a much larger clone is one nucleotide away. V and J are TRBV28 and TRBJ1-2; no firm D call. The germline gives CDR1 MDHEN, CDR2 SYDVKM. CDR3 length: 12 amino acids. The CDR3 sequence: CAGSFGVDGYTF. The CDR3 DNA reads as TGTGCCGGCAGTTTCGGGGTTGATGGCTACACCTTC.

V usage is TRBV7-6 and J usage is TRBJ2-3, with 10 bases aligning to TRBD2. The CDR3 loop spans 14 amino acids. Germline V CDR1 and CDR2: SGHVS, FNYEAQ. Trimming took 4 bases from V and 7 from J; bases not matched to a gene: 5. In DNA, the CDR3 is TGTGCCAGCAGCTCTAGCGGGAGATCTAATACGCAGTATTTT. It codes for CASSSSGRSNTQYF.

The chain couples TRBV6-5 to TRBJ2-1; D remains unclear. Trimming removed 4 bases from V and 7 bases from J, with 11 bases in between. CDR1 and CDR2 (germline): MNHEY, SVGAGI. The CDR3 loop spans 13 amino acids. DNA for the CDR3: TGTGCCAGCAGTTCCACCTTGGGGAATGAGCAGTTCTTC. It yields the protein CASSSTLGNEQFF.

The J gene is TRBJ1-6, the V gene TRBV30; unclear D gene. CDR1 is GTSNPN and CDR2 is SVGIG in the germline V gene (reference sequence). The CDR3 totals 11 residues. With 1 base removed from V and 14 bases from J, the gap between germline ends came to 9 bases. The CDR3, as DNA: TGTGCCTGGAGTGCGGGCCCCACCCTCCACTTT. Translated: CAWSAGPTLHF.

This rearrangement joins TRBV28 to TRBJ1-1; D is unresolved. The CDR3 spans 12 residues. CDR1 and CDR2 (germline): MDHEN, SYDVKM. The V end was cut by 8 bases, the J end by 7 bases, with 14 bases between. The CDR3 region is CASEQRQFEAFF. The CDR3 nucleotides read TGTGCCAGCGAACAAAGGCAGTTTGAAGCTTTCTTT.

The rearrangement uses TRBV20-1 and TRBJ2-7, with D tentatively TRBD1 (5 bases). The length of the CDR3 is 11 residues. Trimming stripped 7 bases from V and 0 bases from J, with 7 bases between. Germline assignment: CDR1 DFQATT and CDR2 SNEGSKA (reference sequence). CDR3 nucleotides: TGCAGTGTAGACAGCTCCTACGAGCAGTACTTC. Protein: CSVDSSYEQYF.

The chain links TRBV6-1 to TRBJ1-1, with D maybe TRBD1 (5 bases). V was trimmed by 5 bases and J by 9 bases, leaving 16 bases between them. CDR1 is MNHNS, CDR2 SASEGT, per germline. The CDR3 is 13 residues long. CDR3 sequence (DNA): TGTGCCAGCAGTATTATTCAGCAGGGAAAAGCTTTCTTT. It yields the protein CASSIIQQGKAFF.